The 32 T cell receptor beta chains in this list originate from one sample, sequenced in a study of post-analysis software for immune sequencing data (dated by TCRdb to about 2015). The paper's findings and limits, for the study overall: About 5 TRBV segments, including TRBV5-6, TRBV5-1 and TRBV20-1, were significantly more frequent in patients than controls.

Preparation of the library involved PCR. The reads were generated on an Illumina HiSeq 2500. Unique molecular identifiers were incorporated into TCR beta cDNA libraries to reduce PCR and sequencing biases. TCRdb took the public reads, trimmed them with fastp at Q25, ran MiXCR for clone calling and kept in-frame beta chains. Every entry covers one CDR3 protein and lists the most common genes and DNA from its rows. Counted in this sample were about half a million distinct CDR3 sequences; approximately 46% of them appeared once. Around 10% of the sample is held by the ten biggest clonotypes. For these receptors, no antigen is known. Sequencing was done on a sample of blood. All receptors derive from a girl aged 5-17 years with multiple sclerosis.

A note on this clonotype: The junction departs from germline at one end; a sequencing error may be responsible. The J gene is TRBJ2-7, the V gene TRBV7-9; D is perhaps TRBD1 or TRBD2 (7 bases each). Germline V CDR1 and CDR2: SEHNR, FQNEAQ (reference sequence). This CDR3 has 16 amino acids. This chain's CDR3 is CASSYWEGALSHEQYF. The CDR3, as DNA: TGTGCCAGCAGCTACTGGGAGGGGGCACTCTCCCACGAGCAGTACTTC.

This clonotype was detected only a few times. The chain employs TRBV24-1 and TRBJ2-7; maybe TRBD1 (5 bases). CDR3 size: 13 residues. CDR1 is KGHDR and CDR2 is SFDVKD in the germline V gene. V dropped 3 bases and J dropped 3 bases, with 8 bases sitting between them. CDR3 DNA: TGTGCCACCAGTGATCCCCAGGGCTACGAGCAGTACTTC. Amino acids: CATSDPQGYEQYF.

V and J are TRBV5-1 and TRBJ1-4, with D maybe TRBD1 (5 bases). V was cut by 1 base and J by 6 bases, with 7 bases left in between. This CDR3 has 13 residues. Germline V gene data show CDR1 as SGHRS and CDR2 as YFSETQ. The CDR3 sequence is CASSLKGYEKLFF. In DNA, the CDR3 is TGCGCCAGCAGCTTGAAGGGGTATGAAAAACTGTTTTTT. Combining the CDR3 with reference TRBV5-1 and TRBJ1-4 gives the whole variable domain KAGVTQTPRYLIKTRGQQVTLSCSPISGHRSVSWYQQTPGQGLQFLFEYFSETQRNKGNFPGRFSGRQFSNSRSEMNVSTLELGDSALYLCASSLKGYEKLFFGSGTQLSVL.

This chain links TRBV11-1 with TRBJ2-2; the D gene could be TRBD1 or TRBD2 (6 bases each). Trimming stripped 2 bases from V and 3 bases from J, with 10 bases between. The CDR3 runs 15 residues. Germline loops: CDR1 SGHAT, CDR2 FQDESV (reference sequence). This CDR3 reads CASSLSGAYTGELFF. DNA for the CDR3: TGTGCCAGCAGCTTATCGGGGGCCTACACCGGGGAGCTGTTTTTT.

This clonotype was seen many times. This chain uses TRBV6-2 or TRBV6-3 with TRBJ2-7, with D uncertain. CDR1 and CDR2 from the germline V gene are MNHEY and SVGEGT. V lost 0 bases, J lost 2 bases, and 14 bases lay in between. This CDR3 has 16 residues. The CDR3 region has the DNA TGTGCCAGCAGTTACTCGGCCGAGACTCACCCCTACGAGCAGTACTTC. Encoded protein: CASSYSAETHPYEQYF.

The chain recombines TRBV10-3 with TRBJ1-5; 8 nucleotides agree with TRBD1. CDR3 length: 14 residues. Per germline, CDR1 ENHRY and CDR2 SYGVKD. In nucleotides, the CDR3 is TGTGCATCGGGACAGGTAACAAGCAATCAGCCCCAGCATTTT. Translation: CASGQVTSNQPQHF.

The J gene is TRBJ2-1, the V gene TRBV12-3 or TRBV12-4; TRBD2 agrees at 11 bases. The CDR3 has 15 residues. The V and J ends lost 5 bases and 5 bases, in that order; junction bases with no gene match: 5. This CDR3 reads CASSGRGLADNEQFF. CDR3 sequence (DNA): TGTGCCAGCAGTGGTCGGGGACTAGCGGACAATGAGCAGTTCTTC.

This clonotype was detected a few times. CDR3 amino acids: CASSPQNYEQYF. CDR3 bases: TGTGCCAGCAGTCCACAGAACTACGAGCAGTACTTC. The genes are TRBV12-3 or TRBV12-4 and TRBJ2-7; D not resolved. The CDR3 runs to 12 residues. V was pared by 5 bases and J by 3 bases, with 8 bases between.

This clonotype was recorded a few times. Written as DNA, the CDR3 is TGCAGTGCTCCTCCGGTAGCGGCCACAGATACGCAGTATTTT. Encoded protein: CSAPPVAATDTQYF. The chain recombines TRBV20-1 with TRBJ2-3, with D perhaps TRBD2 (6 bases). V dropped 5 bases and J dropped 2 bases, with 14 bases sitting between them. Looked up from germline, CDR1 is DFQATT and CDR2 is SNEGSKA (reference sequence). This CDR3 contains 14 residues.

The rearrangement links TRBV7-9 to TRBJ1-1, with D possibly TRBD1 on 5 matching bases. The CDR3 loop spans 13 amino acids. The V end was cut by 5 bases, the J end by 7 bases, with 14 bases between. From germline, CDR1 is SEHNR and CDR2 FQNEAQ (reference sequence). As DNA, the CDR3 is TGTGCCAGCAGCCTTGGGGGGACCAGTGAAGCTTTCTTT. Its protein is CASSLGGTSEAFF.

The CDR3 protein is CASSGGARVSNQPQHF. The CDR3 DNA reads as TGTGCCAGCAGTGGCGGGGCGCGGGTATCAAATCAGCCCCAGCATTTT. V is TRBV2 and J is TRBJ1-5; D is perhaps TRBD1 (5 bases). There are 16 residues in the CDR3. Germline CDR1 reads SNHLY; CDR2 reads FYNNEI. Trimming pared 4 bases from V and 4 bases from J, leaving 17 bases between.

V and J are TRBV27 and TRBJ2-7; possibly TRBD2 for D (5 bases). CDR3 length equals 12 residues. Between the trimmed V and J ends, which lost 8 bases and 2 bases, there was a span of 10 bases. CDR1 is MNHEY, CDR2 SMNVEV, per germline (reference sequence). The CDR3 spells CASWEQPYEQYF. The CDR3 DNA sequence: TGTGCCAGCTGGGAGCAGCCCTACGAGCAGTACTTC.

This clonotype has a single count. The V gene is TRBV28, the J gene TRBJ2-1; D call uncertain. The germline V and J ends were trimmed by 2 bases and 8 bases, with 4 bases remaining between them. CDR3 size: 11 residues. In germline, CDR1 is MDHEN, CDR2 SYDVKM. CDR3 residues: CASSLIYEQFF. DNA of the CDR3: TGTGCCAGCAGTTTAATCTATGAGCAGTTCTTC.

The chain carries TRBV7-2 and TRBJ2-5; TRBD2 is a possible D gene (5 bases). CDR1 SGHTA and CDR2 FQGNSA come from the germline V gene. V was cut by 5 bases and J by 7 bases, with 11 bases left in between. This CDR3 spans 12 amino acids. The CDR3 DNA reads as TGTGCCAGCAGCCGAAGCGAGGGGACCCAGTACTTC. Translating it yields CASSRSEGTQYF.

The gene calls are TRBV2 and TRBJ2-3; 10 nucleotides agree with TRBD1. J was trimmed by 3 bases and V by 8 bases; bases with no gene match: 5. Germline CDR1 SNHLY, CDR2 FYNNEI. The CDR3 consists of 14 residues. The CDR3 spells CASQGQGTTDTQYF. The CDR3 nucleotides read TGTGCCAGCCAGGGACAGGGGACGACAGATACGCAGTATTTT.

This clonotype occurred a few times. V gene TRBV9 combines with J gene TRBJ2-1, with 7 nucleotides matching TRBD2. Trimming removed 2 bases from V and 6 bases from J; junction bases left unmatched: 8. Germline V gene data show CDR1 as SGDLS and CDR2 as YYNGEE. The CDR3 is 15 amino acids. CDR3 protein: CASSVGASGINEQFF. The CDR3 coding sequence is TGTGCCAGCAGCGTTGGTGCTAGCGGCATCAATGAGCAGTTCTTC. Drawing the rest from reference TRBV9 and TRBJ2-1, the complete variable domain is DSGVTQTPKHLITATGQRVTLRCSPRSGDLSVYWYQQSLDQGLQFLIQYYNGEERAKGNILERFSAQQFPDLHSELNLSSLELGDSALYFCASSVGASGINEQFFGPGTRLTVL.

V gene TRBV11-2 combines with J gene TRBJ2-5; tentative D call: TRBD2 (7 bases). Gene TRBJ2-7 matches the end of the DNA better, so the J call may be wrong. This CDR3 has 16 residues. The germline V gene has CDR1 SGHAT and CDR2 FQNNGV. The CDR3 is CASSYEGGQLRGEQYF. The CDR3 region has the DNA TGTGCCAGCAGCTACGAGGGGGGGCAACTCCGTGGCGAGCAGTACTTC.

The chain combines TRBV2 with TRBJ1-2; 7 nucleotides align to TRBD1. The CDR3 totals 15 residues. V shed 5 bases and J 2 bases; nucleotides not matched to a gene: 8. Looked up from germline, CDR1 is SNHLY and CDR2 is FYNNEI. The chain's CDR3 is CASSPLTGPNYGYTF. In DNA form, the CDR3 reads TGTGCCAGCAGTCCCTTGACAGGGCCGAACTATGGCTACACCTTC.

This sequence joins TRBV10-3 and TRBJ2-5; perhaps TRBD1 as D (5 bases). CDR3 length: 14 residues. Germline V gene sequence: CDR1 ENHRY, CDR2 SYGVKD. Trimming removed 2 bases at V and 7 bases at J, with 14 bases between. In DNA form, the CDR3 reads TGTGCCATCAGTGAGCTCCAGGGTGTGGGGACCCAGTACTTC. This translates into CAISELQGVGTQYF.

J is TRBJ2-5 and V is TRBV11-2; tentative D call: TRBD2 (5 bases). The CDR3 is made up of 12 amino acids. Germline CDR1 is SGHAT and CDR2 is FQNNGV. V was pared by 1 base and J by 7 bases, with 7 bases between. The CDR3 sequence: CASSLARATQYF. As DNA, the CDR3 is TGTGCCAGCAGCTTAGCGAGGGCGACCCAGTACTTC.

The table lists this clonotype with a few counts. This rearrangement joins TRBV28 to TRBJ2-5; TRBD2 matches at 8 bases. With 6 bases clipped from V and 4 bases from J, the junction kept 19 bases outside the gene matches. This CDR3 contains 18 residues. CDR1 and CDR2 from the germline V gene are MDHEN and SYDVKM. In DNA, the CDR3 is TGTGCCAGCAGCCACGTCTCGAGTCCCAGGGCGGGGGGAGAGACCCAGTACTTC. Translated: CASSHVSSPRAGGETQYF. Combining the CDR3 with reference TRBV28 and TRBJ2-5 gives the whole variable domain DVKVTQSSRYLVKRTGEKVFLECVQDMDHENMFWYRQDPGLGLRLIYFSYDVKMKEKGDIPEGYSVSREKKERFSLILESASTNQTSMYLCASSHVSSPRAGGETQYFGPGTRLLVL.

The DNA of the CDR3 is TGTGCCATCAGTCTTGGACAGGGGGAGGCTCAAGAGACCCAGTACTTC. Its protein product is CAISLGQGEAQETQYF. The rearrangement uses TRBV10-3 and TRBJ2-5, with 10 bases identical to TRBD1. Germline-derived CDR1 and CDR2 are ENHRY and SYGVKD. This CDR3 has 16 residues. V lost 5 bases to trimming and J lost 2 bases; unmatched junction nucleotides: 8.

In regard to this clonotype: A junction boundary mismatches the germline segment, possibly from a read error. The chain employs TRBV5-1 and TRBJ2-1; TRBD1 agrees at 8 bases. The CDR3 runs 19 residues. Germline lookup yields CDR1 SGHRS and CDR2 YFSETQ. DNA for the CDR3: TGCGCCAGCAGCACCTGGGACCCTAAGAGGACAGGGATGTACAATGGGCAGTTCTTC. Protein product: CASSTWDPKRTGMYNGQFF. The full variable domain, its missing parts supplied by reference TRBV5-1 and TRBJ2-1, is KAGVTQTPRYLIKTRGQQVTLSCSPISGHRSVSWYQQTPGQGLQFLFEYFSETQRNKGNFPGRFSGRQFSNSRSEMNVSTLELGDSALYLCASSTWDPKRTGMYNGQFFGPGTRLTVL.

V gene TRBV29-1 combines with J gene TRBJ2-5, with 7 bases identical to TRBD2. The J call may not be correct, given that the DNA end is closer to TRBJ2-7. Per the germline V gene, CDR1 is SQVTM and CDR2 is ANQGSEA. This CDR3 is 14 amino acids long. The CDR3 nucleotides read TGCAGCGTTGAGGCGGGGGTACGGCGGGACGAGCAGTACTTC. Protein product: CSVEAGVRRDEQYF.

This clonotype occurred once. The chain recombines TRBV5-5 with TRBJ2-1; 14 bases are shared with TRBD2. Germline V gives CDR1 SGHKS, CDR2 YYEKEE (reference sequence). CDR3 length: 14 amino acids. After removal of 7 bases from V and 9 bases from J, the junction contained 6 bases not matched to a gene. Written as DNA, the CDR3 is TGTGCCAGCGACGGACTAGCGGGAGGAGTTGAGCAGTTCTTC. Protein sequence: CASDGLAGGVEQFF.

The gene calls are TRBV12-3 or TRBV12-4 and TRBJ2-1; no clear D gene. Trimming stripped 7 bases from V and 1 base from J, with 8 bases between. The CDR3 sequence is 13 residues long. CDR3: CASTIGSYNEQFF. The CDR3 DNA follows: TGTGCCAGCACAATCGGGTCCTACAATGAGCAGTTCTTC.

This clonotype showed up just a few times. The J gene is TRBJ2-1, the V gene TRBV5-1; 9 bases fit TRBD1. CDR1 SGHRS and CDR2 YFSETQ come from the germline V gene. This CDR3 spans 14 amino acids. V dropped 3 bases and J dropped 6; count of bases not matched to a gene: 4. The CDR3 bases are TGCGCCAGCAGCTCGGAGACAGGGGGCAATGAGCAGTTCTTC. The encoded protein is CASSSETGGNEQFF.

The chain joins TRBV27 to TRBJ2-7; D tentatively fits TRBD1 or TRBD2 (5 bases each). The ends were cut back, 6 bases at V and 9 bases at J, with 21 bases in the middle. CDR3 length: 14 amino acids. Germline V lookup: CDR1 MNHEY, CDR2 SMNVEV (reference sequence). The DNA of the CDR3 is TGTGCCAGCAGCTACTACTCCGGGGCCGGCGGGCAGTACTTC. Translated: CASSYYSGAGGQYF.

The V gene is TRBV12-3 or TRBV12-4, the J gene TRBJ1-5; D perhaps matches TRBD1 (6 bases). The CDR3 consists of 15 residues. Trimming shortened V by 5 bases and J by 2 bases, and 13 bases separated the two germline ends. In DNA, the CDR3 is TGTGCCAGCAGTGACAGGAAGGCCTGCAATCAGCCCCAGCATTTT. The encoded protein is CASSDRKACNQPQHF.

This clonotype was seen a handful of times. V and J are TRBV6-5 and TRBJ2-5, with D perhaps TRBD1 or TRBD2 (6 bases each). The CDR3 is made up of 12 amino acids. V was cut by 7 bases and J by 4 bases, with 10 bases left in between. The germline CDR1 and CDR2 sequences are MNHEY and SVGAGI. This CDR3 reads CASNGGRETQYF. The DNA for the CDR3 is TGTGCCAGCAACGGGGGCAGAGAGACCCAGTACTTC.

This chain links TRBV28 with TRBJ2-5; the match to TRBD1 covers 9 bases. Germline V lookup: CDR1 MDHEN, CDR2 SYDVKM. The CDR3 runs 13 residues. V gave up 6 bases and J gave up 11 bases; unmatched junction bases: 10. CDR3 loop: CASRDGTGREQYF. DNA of the CDR3: TGTGCCAGCAGGGATGGGACAGGGAGAGAGCAGTACTTC.

V gene TRBV28 combines with J gene TRBJ2-4, with 7 bases that match TRBD1. This CDR3 comprises 16 residues. V trimming: 6 bases; J trimming: 2 bases; junction bases outside the gene matches: 10. Germline V CDR1 and CDR2: MDHEN, SYDVKM. The CDR3 region is CASSPTGSVTKNIQYF. The CDR3 DNA sequence: TGTGCCAGCAGCCCGACAGGGAGTGTCACCAAAAACATTCAGTACTTC.